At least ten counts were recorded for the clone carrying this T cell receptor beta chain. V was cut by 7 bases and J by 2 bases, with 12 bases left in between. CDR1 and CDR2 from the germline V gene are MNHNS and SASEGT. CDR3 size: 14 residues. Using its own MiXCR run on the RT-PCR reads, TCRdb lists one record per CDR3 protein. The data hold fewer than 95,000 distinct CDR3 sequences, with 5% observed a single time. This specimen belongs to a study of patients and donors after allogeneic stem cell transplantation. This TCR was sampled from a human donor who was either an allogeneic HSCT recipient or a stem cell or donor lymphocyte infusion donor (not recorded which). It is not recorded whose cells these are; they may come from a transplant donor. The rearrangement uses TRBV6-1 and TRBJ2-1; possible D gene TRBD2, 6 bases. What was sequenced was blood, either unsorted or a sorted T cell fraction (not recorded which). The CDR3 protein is CASTPGGAYNEQFF. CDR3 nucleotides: TGTGCCAGCACCCCCGGCGGGGCCTACAATGAGCAGTTCTTC.